Listed here are 10 T cell receptor beta chains from one sample, sequenced in a study of glioma-infiltrating T cells. The iRepertoire nested amplicon-rescue multiplex PCR amplified TCR alpha and beta CDR3s from RNA. MiXCR was run by TCRdb on the multiplex PCR reads, yielding one entry per CDR3 protein. This sample has approximately 88,000 distinct CDR3 sequences, with about 25% found just once. The material sequenced was glioma tissue, nonneoplastic brain tissue, or PBMCs (not recorded which). The origin of the receptors is a human donor with low-grade glioma or glioblastoma, undergoing nonglioma brain surgery, or in good health (not recorded which).

As to this clonotype: At one boundary the junction diverges from the germline segment, which might be a read error. V gene TRBV10-2 combines with J gene TRBJ1-2; TRBD1 matches 7 bases. In germline, CDR1 is WSHSY, CDR2 SAAADI. This CDR3 spans 15 amino acids. The CDR3 coding sequence is TGCGCCAGCAGGGAGTCGACAGGGTTTAACTATGGCTACACCTTC. Translation: CASRESTGFNYGYTF.

This clonotype came up many times. This chain connects TRBV27 to TRBJ2-7; TRBD1 might be the D (6 bases). Germline CDR1 and CDR2: MNHEY and SMNVEV (reference sequence). CDR3 length equals 16 residues. Trimming took 4 bases from V and 5 from J, leaving 21 bases between them. The CDR3 spells CASSSTQGRVTDEQYF. The CDR3, as DNA: TGTGCCAGCAGTTCTACACAGGGAAGGGTTACGGACGAGCAGTACTTC.

On this clonotype: The junction and the germline gene differ at one end; a read error may be behind it. The chain has TRBV10-3 and TRBJ1-1; D unclear. The CDR3 contains 13 residues. Germline V gene sequence: CDR1 ENHRY, CDR2 SYGVKD. CDR3 region: CALSPLPPPEAFF. CDR3 nucleotides: TGTGCCCTCAGCCCACTACCCCCCCCTGAAGCTTTCTTT.

The chain couples TRBV5-1 to TRBJ2-1, with 7 bases aligning to TRBD2. The CDR3 contains 15 residues. Germline loops: CDR1 SGHRS, CDR2 YFSETQ. Trimming cost V 0 bases and J 3 bases; bases outside gene matches: 3. The CDR3 protein is CASSLGIAGYNEQFF. CDR3 bases: TGCGCCAGCAGCTTGGGGATAGCGGGCTACAATGAGCAGTTCTTC.

This clonotype was seen at least ten times. The rearrangement links TRBV20-1 to TRBJ2-7; 10 positions agree with TRBD2. The germline CDR1 and CDR2 sequences are DFQATT and SNEGSKA (reference sequence). The CDR3 loop spans 14 amino acids. V lost 5 bases and J lost 0; bases outside the gene matches: 4. The CDR3 nucleotides read TGCAGTGCTCGGACTAGCGGAATCTCCTACGAGCAGTACTTC. Encoded protein: CSARTSGISYEQYF.

This clonotype occurred many times. The CDR3 nucleotides are TGCGCCAGCAATATAACGCAGTATTTT. Protein product: CASNITQYF. The chain uses TRBV10-1 and TRBJ2-3; D is unresolved. Germline V lookup: CDR1 WNHNN, CDR2 SYGVQD (reference sequence). Deletions cut 7 bases from V and 9 bases from J, with 5 bases between. The CDR3 is made up of 9 amino acids.

This clonotype has just a few counts. J is TRBJ1-6 and V is TRBV18; 7 nucleotides agree with TRBD1. The trim removed 5 bases at V and 7 bases at J, leaving 17 bases unmatched. The CDR3 is made up of 18 amino acids. Germline V lookup: CDR1 KGHSH, CDR2 LQKENI. CDR3 sequence: CASSKYESGQDLNSPLHF. Here the CDR3 DNA reads TGTGCCAGCTCAAAGTACGAATCTGGACAGGACCTAAATTCACCCCTCCACTTT.

The V and J genes are TRBV3-1 and TRBJ1-5; D is unclear. V lost 2 bases to trimming and J lost 0 bases, with 5 bases between them. Germline assignment: CDR1 LGHDT and CDR2 YNNKEL (reference sequence). CDR3 length equals 14 residues. The CDR3 loop is CASSQQYSNQPQHF. Here the CDR3 DNA reads TGTGCCAGCAGCCAACAGTATAGCAATCAGCCCCAGCATTTT.

The chain employs TRBV19 and TRBJ2-1; 10 bases line up with TRBD2. The CDR3 runs to 16 residues. Trimming removed 3 bases from V and 5 bases from J; junction bases left unmatched: 7. Germline loops: CDR1 LNHDA, CDR2 SQIVND (reference sequence). The chain's CDR3 is CASSILQRGGHNEQFF. The CDR3, as DNA: TGTGCCAGTAGTATCCTCCAGCGGGGGGGACACAATGAGCAGTTCTTC.

This clonotype was observed many times. V gene TRBV19 combines with J gene TRBJ1-2; the D is unclear. The V gene's germline CDR1 is LNHDA and CDR2 SQIVND (reference sequence). CDR3 length: 14 amino acids. Trimming shortened V by 9 bases and J by 4 bases, and 18 bases separated the two germline ends. The DNA for the CDR3 is TGTGCCAGCAGCTATGCTCAGGATCGCTATGGCTACACCTTC. It codes for CASSYAQDRYGYTF.